Given below is one TCR beta chain in context. This CDR3 region has 13 residues. V lost 6 bases and J lost 2, with 9 bases in between. Germline CDR1 and CDR2: MNHNS and SASEGT. This sample is part of a study of shared T cell receptors in the human thymus. This table comes from immunoSEQ multiplex PCR, and its TCRdb copy is limited to in-frame clones, with some not included. The sample contains fewer than 700,000 clones, roughly 90% of which appear only once. The same data also contributed to another study, on human thymus T cells.

The genes are TRBV6-1 and TRBJ2-3, with D possibly TRBD1 on 6 matching bases. The TCR sequence derives from a boy under two years old with a congenital heart defect. Sequencing was done on a sample of thymocytes. CDR3 loop: CASRTGSTDTQYF. CDR3 bases: TGTGCCAGCAGGACAGGATCCACAGATACGCAGTATTTT.